This T cell receptor (beta chain) was captured by sequencing in a study of T cells in Graves' hyperthyroidism and ophthalmopathy (dated by TCRdb to about 2019). With regard to the full study: A discovery cohort of roughly 100 patients, 43 with Graves' ophthalmopathy and approximately 60 with stable Graves' hyperthyroidism, was used to find distinguishing TCR V-J signatures. In addition, the study compared T-cell repertoires in thyroid tissue and in blood from roughly six Graves' hyperthyroidism patients. The roughly 100 discovery patients were divided at random into training and test sets in a 7:3 ratio. Prospective prediction of ophthalmopathy was tested in an independent validation cohort consisting of some 20 hyperthyroidism patients and some 16 patients who later progressed to ophthalmopathy. Following sampling, methimazole starting at 30 mg daily was given to hyperthyroidism patients, and high-dose intravenous methylprednisolone was given to ophthalmopathy patients. The paper describes TCR Vbeta CDR3 sequencing of 120 to 150 peripheral blood samples, made up of approximately 40 ophthalmopathy patients, 70 to 75 hyperthyroidism patients and roughly 17 progressor patients. The full study reports these points: In cross-validation, a model built on a 13 V-J signature told ophthalmopathy apart from stable hyperthyroidism with under 90% sensitivity and roughly 81% specificity, and in testing the same model reached 80%/75%. In validation, the model predicted progression to ophthalmopathy a median of around 6.5 months before onset, with over 60% sensitivity and roughly 79% specificity. Most expanded thyroid clonotypes (frequency above 0.001) were also detected in blood, suggesting blood repertoires may reflect thyroid immune responses. No statistical method was used to fix the sample size in advance, and group allocation was not hidden from the investigators.

The CDR3, cysteine through phenylalanine, is 16 amino acids long. Kept here is only the CDR3 DNA, which spans 48 bases and is read in frame from base 1. V lost 5 bases and J lost 8 bases; the stretch between them is 21 bases long. Looking up the germline V gene yields CDR1 SGHAT and CDR2 FQNNGV. This clonotype was recorded many times. Its antigen remains unidentified. No much larger clone is present one base from it, and per-base qualities are unavailable. TCR beta CDR3 regions were amplified from RNA transcripts. The first round of RT-PCR for the TCR CDR3 was performed with the HTBI primer set and the Qiagen OneStep RT-PCR kit. Libraries were constructed in a second round of multiplex PCR, after which size selection and purification were performed. The libraries were sequenced on an Illumina HiSeq2000 using paired-end 100 bp reads. As for the original processing: SOAPnuke was used to process the raw data, removing reads that contained adapters or uncalled bases, had a mean Phred below 15, or lacked an exact match to the constant primer or identifier. High-quality paired reads were merged using COPE v1.2.5, and each unique nucleotide sequence was defined as a clonotype. Clonotypes were aligned to IMGT TRBV, TRBD and TRBJ reference segments using MiTCR v1.1. Analysis was restricted to V-J combinations with a frequency above 0.0001, which covered 98% to 99.2% of repertoires. A TCS score was defined as the ratio of F50 (clonal expansion) to E x V (chaos), with BLOSUM62-based TCRdist applied between CDR3 peptides within each V-J. Welch's t-statistics and random forest reduced fewer than 600 V-J features to 13, which were used in a naive Bayes classifier (R e1071). Thyroid-blood repertoire similarity was quantified with the Morisita-Horn index. In TCRdb, the public reads were trimmed at Q25 with fastp and aligned with MiXCR, with productive beta chains retained. Each CDR3 protein appears once, grouped with its most common genes and DNA. TCRdb assigned the V and J calls; the authors' analysis was not used. This sample gives about 540,000 distinct CDR3 sequences in total; around 46% of them show up just once. Around 8% of the sample belongs to the ten largest clones.

A patient counted as having stable Graves' hyperthyroidism if no progression to ophthalmopathy occurred over 18 months of follow-up. The hyperthyroidism patients were between 18 and 65 years old and newly diagnosed, with a disease duration of less than 2 months. Exclusion was applied to patients with uncontrolled infections, other autoimmune diseases, pregnancy or lactation. Diagnoses relied on clinical symptoms, serum thyroxine and TRAb, thyroid ultrasound and orbital computed tomography. Total RNA was extracted with Trizol reagent, and quality was checked on an Agilent 2100 Bioanalyzer. Sequenced sample: peripheral blood or thyroid tissue (not recorded which). Here the chain combines TRBV11-2 and TRBJ2-2; the D gene is perhaps TRBD2, on 5 matching bases. The receptor's source is a woman aged 18-29 years with Graves' hyperthyroidism. The CDR3 region has the sequence CASSSLDGLARGELFF. Here is the DNA: TGTGCCAGCAGCAGCTTAGACGGGCTAGCAAGGGGGGAGCTGTTTTTT.